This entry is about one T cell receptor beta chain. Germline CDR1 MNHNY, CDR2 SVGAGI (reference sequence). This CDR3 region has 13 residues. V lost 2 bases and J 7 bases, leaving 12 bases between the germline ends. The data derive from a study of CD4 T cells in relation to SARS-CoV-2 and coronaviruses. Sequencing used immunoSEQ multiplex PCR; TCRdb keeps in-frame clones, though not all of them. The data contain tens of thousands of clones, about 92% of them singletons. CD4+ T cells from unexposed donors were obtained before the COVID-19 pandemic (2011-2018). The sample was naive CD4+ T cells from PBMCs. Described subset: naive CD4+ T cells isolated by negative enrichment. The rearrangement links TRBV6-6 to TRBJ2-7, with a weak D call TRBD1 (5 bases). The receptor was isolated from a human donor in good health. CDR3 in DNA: TGTGCCAGCAGTTACAGGCAGGGTATGGAGCAGTACTTC. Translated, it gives CASSYRQGMEQYF.